What follows are 18 T cell receptor beta chains derived from one specimen sequenced in a study of T cell changes during pregnancy in multiple sclerosis. Using immunoSEQ multiplex PCR, the repertoire was profiled, and TCRdb retains in-frame clones only, with some absent. The table records 50,000 to 80,000 clones, roughly 90% of them present only once. The sample was CD8+ T cells from peripheral blood mononuclear cells, taken before pregnancy. The receptors shown here come from a female donor with multiple sclerosis, enrolled in a pregnancy study.

The chain has TRBV27 and TRBJ2-1; 10 positions match TRBD1. CDR1 and CDR2 from the germline V gene are MNHEY and SMNVEV (reference sequence). The CDR3 is made up of 15 amino acids. Trimming cost V 4 bases and J 10 bases; bases outside gene matches: 10. CDR3 sequence (DNA): TGTGCCAGCAGTTCCGGGACAGGGGTATTATACGAGCAGTTCTTC. Translating it yields CASSSGTGVLYEQFF.

In this sample, this clone turned up a few times. The chain uses TRBV12-5 and TRBJ1-1; TRBD1 matches at 9 bases. J gave up 3 bases and V 6 bases, and 8 bases lay outside the gene matches. The CDR3 covers 15 residues. Germline assignment: CDR1 LGHNT and CDR2 FRNRAP. CDR3: CASGGGDRDYTEAFF. DNA of the CDR3: TGTGCTAGTGGCGGGGGGGACAGGGACTACACTGAAGCTTTCTTT.

The chain carries TRBV6-1 and TRBJ2-1, with 11 bases fitting TRBD2. Losses at the gene ends were 1 base for V and 4 bases for J; bases not matched to a gene: 6. Germline lookup yields CDR1 MNHNS and CDR2 SASEGT. CDR3 length: 17 residues. The CDR3 loop is CASSEVLAGGSYNEQFF. The CDR3 DNA reads TGTGCCAGCAGTGAAGTTCTAGCGGGGGGTAGTTACAATGAGCAGTTCTTC.

This chain uses TRBV20-1 with TRBJ2-7; no definite D call. The V end lost 2 bases, the J end lost 3 bases, and 5 bases lay between the germline ends. The CDR3 sequence is 11 residues long. CDR1 is DFQATT, CDR2 SNEGSKA, per germline (reference sequence). The CDR3 DNA is TGCAGTGCTAGACAGGTCTACGAGCAGTACTTC. Its translation is CSARQVYEQYF.

This sequence joins TRBV11-2 and TRBJ1-2, with D unclear. This CDR3 spans 13 amino acids. The V end was cut by 0 bases, the J end by 6 bases, with 8 bases between. CDR1 is SGHAT and CDR2 is FQNNGV in the germline V gene. CDR3 in DNA: TGTGCCAGCAGCTTAGAGGAGATTAATGGCTACACCTTC. Translation: CASSLEEINGYTF.

The chain couples TRBV7-9 to TRBJ1-2, with D perhaps TRBD1 (5 bases). The CDR3 length is 14 residues. The V end was cut by 11 bases, the J end by 8 bases, with 24 bases between. CDR1 is SEHNR and CDR2 is FQNEAQ in the germline V gene (reference sequence). The CDR3 protein is CAVRGDVPARGYTF. For the CDR3, the DNA is TGTGCCGTACGGGGGGACGTCCCGGCTCGGGGCTACACCTTC.

Here the CDR3 reads CASSLHRRGVVYNEQFF. The CDR3 region has the DNA TGTGCCAGCAGCTTACATAGGCGGGGGGTCGTTTACAATGAGCAGTTCTTC. The chain recombines TRBV7-6 with TRBJ2-1, with 8 bases aligning to TRBD2. This CDR3 comprises 17 residues. V lost 2 bases to trimming and J lost 4 bases; unmatched junction nucleotides: 10. Germline V CDR1 and CDR2: SGHVS, FNYEAQ.

The V and J genes are TRBV6-5 and TRBJ2-2; weak D call: TRBD1 (6 bases). The germline V gene encodes CDR1 MNHEY and CDR2 SVGAGI. The V end was cut by 9 bases, the J end by 5 bases, with 7 bases between. The CDR3 is 11 residues long. The CDR3 DNA follows: TGTGCCAGTCAGGGGACCGGGGAGCTGTTTTTT. This sequence encodes CASQGTGELFF.

This sequence joins TRBV7-9 and TRBJ1-2; D may be TRBD1 (5 bases). Germline V CDR1 and CDR2: SEHNR, FQNEAQ (reference sequence). Trimming shortened V by 1 base and J by 4 bases, and 10 bases separated the two germline ends. The CDR3 has 14 amino acids. The CDR3 loop is CASSLGGTLYGYTF. DNA of the CDR3: TGTGCCAGCAGCTTAGGAGGGACTCTCTATGGCTACACCTTC. Full variable domain (missing parts from reference TRBV7-9 and TRBJ1-2): DTGVSQNPRHKITKRGQNVTFRCDPISEHNRLYWYRQTLGQGPEFLTYFQNEAQLEKSRLLSDRFSAERPKGSFSTLEIQRTEQGDSAMYLCASSLGGTLYGYTFGSGTRLTVV.

J is TRBJ2-6 and V is TRBV9; 9 bases are a match to TRBD2. J was trimmed by 0 bases and V by 3 bases; bases with no gene match: 7. CDR1 is SGDLS and CDR2 is YYNGEE in the germline V gene. CDR3 length equals 18 residues. The CDR3 protein is CASSANSGGDSGANVLTF. CDR3 sequence (DNA): TGTGCCAGCAGCGCAAATAGCGGGGGCGACTCTGGGGCCAACGTCCTGACTTTC.

CDR3 DNA: TGTGCCAGTAGTTCACCTCCTGGAGACTCCTACGAGCAGTACTTC. Protein: CASSSPPGDSYEQYF. The gene calls are TRBV19 and TRBJ2-7, with D uncertain. CDR3 size: 15 residues. Trimming left V 5 bases short and J 0 bases short, with 14 bases between. CDR1 is LNHDA and CDR2 is SQIVND in the germline V gene (reference sequence).

This clone has a single count. V usage is TRBV5-4 and J usage is TRBJ1-2, with 9 bases matching TRBD1. J was trimmed by 6 bases and V by 4 bases; bases with no gene match: 10. CDR1 is SGHNT and CDR2 is YYREEE in the germline V gene (reference sequence). This CDR3 comprises 15 residues. CDR3 protein: CASSMGQGGVDGYTF. The CDR3 bases are TGTGCCAGCAGCATGGGACAGGGTGGGGTGGATGGCTACACCTTC.

For the CDR3, the DNA is TGCGCCAGCAGCCCCGGACAGTTCAGCACAGATACGCAGTATTTT. This translates into CASSPGQFSTDTQYF. The genes are TRBV5-1 and TRBJ2-3, with a weak D call TRBD1 (6 bases). CDR1 is SGHRS, CDR2 YFSETQ, per germline. V was trimmed by 4 bases and J by 0 bases, leaving 12 bases between them. CDR3 length: 15 residues. The variable domain in full, with the rest retrieved from reference TRBV5-1 and TRBJ2-3, is KAGVTQTPRYLIKTRGQQVTLSCSPISGHRSVSWYQQTPGQGLQFLFEYFSETQRNKGNFPGRFSGRQFSNSRSEMNVSTLELGDSALYLCASSPGQFSTDTQYFGPGTRLTVL.

The sample holds one count of this clone. The chain joins TRBV7-9 to TRBJ1-1; TRBD1 matches at 10 bases. The CDR3 consists of 13 residues. V shed 10 bases and J 4 bases; nucleotides not matched to a gene: 6. CDR1 and CDR2 from the germline V gene are SEHNR and FQNEAQ (reference sequence). CDR3 in amino acids: CATGGDRGTEAFF. The CDR3 bases are TGTGCCACCGGGGGGGACAGGGGCACTGAAGCTTTCTTT.

The V and J genes are TRBV4-1 and TRBJ2-1; 15 bases map to TRBD2. This CDR3 has 17 amino acids. CDR1 MGHRA and CDR2 YSYEKL come from the germline V gene. V dropped 0 bases and J dropped 12; count of bases not matched to a gene: 9. CDR3 DNA sequence: TGCGCCAGCAGCCAAGATTCGTCGGGACTAGCGGGGGGAAGGCAGTTCTTC. This gives the protein CASSQDSSGLAGGRQFF.

This chain links TRBV19 with TRBJ2-1; 8 bases map to TRBD1. Trimming took 5 bases from V and 4 from J; bases not matched to a gene: 7. The germline gives CDR1 LNHDA, CDR2 SQIVND (reference sequence). This CDR3 has 15 residues. This CDR3 reads CASSPRDRLYNEQFF. The CDR3 DNA sequence: TGTGCCAGTAGTCCCCGGGACAGGTTATACAATGAGCAGTTCTTC.

This chain joins TRBV6-5 and TRBJ2-7; 8 nucleotides line up with TRBD1. The V gene's germline CDR1 is MNHEY and CDR2 SVGAGI. Trimming took 2 bases from V and 4 from J; bases not matched to a gene: 10. The length of the CDR3 is 16 residues. The CDR3 DNA sequence: TGTGCCAGCAGTTACACCCCTCAGGGGGCGGCTTACGAGCAGTACTTC. It encodes CASSYTPQGAAYEQYF.

The CDR3 region has the DNA TGTGCCAGCAGCCTCTACGGACCCGGGGGAGGAGGCTACACCTTC. It encodes CASSLYGPGGGGYTF. The rearrangement links TRBV5-5 to TRBJ1-2; TRBD1 might be the D (5 bases). Trimming shortened V by 4 bases and J by 8 bases, and 21 bases separated the two germline ends. Germline assignment: CDR1 SGHKS and CDR2 YYEKEE (reference sequence). This CDR3 region has 15 residues.